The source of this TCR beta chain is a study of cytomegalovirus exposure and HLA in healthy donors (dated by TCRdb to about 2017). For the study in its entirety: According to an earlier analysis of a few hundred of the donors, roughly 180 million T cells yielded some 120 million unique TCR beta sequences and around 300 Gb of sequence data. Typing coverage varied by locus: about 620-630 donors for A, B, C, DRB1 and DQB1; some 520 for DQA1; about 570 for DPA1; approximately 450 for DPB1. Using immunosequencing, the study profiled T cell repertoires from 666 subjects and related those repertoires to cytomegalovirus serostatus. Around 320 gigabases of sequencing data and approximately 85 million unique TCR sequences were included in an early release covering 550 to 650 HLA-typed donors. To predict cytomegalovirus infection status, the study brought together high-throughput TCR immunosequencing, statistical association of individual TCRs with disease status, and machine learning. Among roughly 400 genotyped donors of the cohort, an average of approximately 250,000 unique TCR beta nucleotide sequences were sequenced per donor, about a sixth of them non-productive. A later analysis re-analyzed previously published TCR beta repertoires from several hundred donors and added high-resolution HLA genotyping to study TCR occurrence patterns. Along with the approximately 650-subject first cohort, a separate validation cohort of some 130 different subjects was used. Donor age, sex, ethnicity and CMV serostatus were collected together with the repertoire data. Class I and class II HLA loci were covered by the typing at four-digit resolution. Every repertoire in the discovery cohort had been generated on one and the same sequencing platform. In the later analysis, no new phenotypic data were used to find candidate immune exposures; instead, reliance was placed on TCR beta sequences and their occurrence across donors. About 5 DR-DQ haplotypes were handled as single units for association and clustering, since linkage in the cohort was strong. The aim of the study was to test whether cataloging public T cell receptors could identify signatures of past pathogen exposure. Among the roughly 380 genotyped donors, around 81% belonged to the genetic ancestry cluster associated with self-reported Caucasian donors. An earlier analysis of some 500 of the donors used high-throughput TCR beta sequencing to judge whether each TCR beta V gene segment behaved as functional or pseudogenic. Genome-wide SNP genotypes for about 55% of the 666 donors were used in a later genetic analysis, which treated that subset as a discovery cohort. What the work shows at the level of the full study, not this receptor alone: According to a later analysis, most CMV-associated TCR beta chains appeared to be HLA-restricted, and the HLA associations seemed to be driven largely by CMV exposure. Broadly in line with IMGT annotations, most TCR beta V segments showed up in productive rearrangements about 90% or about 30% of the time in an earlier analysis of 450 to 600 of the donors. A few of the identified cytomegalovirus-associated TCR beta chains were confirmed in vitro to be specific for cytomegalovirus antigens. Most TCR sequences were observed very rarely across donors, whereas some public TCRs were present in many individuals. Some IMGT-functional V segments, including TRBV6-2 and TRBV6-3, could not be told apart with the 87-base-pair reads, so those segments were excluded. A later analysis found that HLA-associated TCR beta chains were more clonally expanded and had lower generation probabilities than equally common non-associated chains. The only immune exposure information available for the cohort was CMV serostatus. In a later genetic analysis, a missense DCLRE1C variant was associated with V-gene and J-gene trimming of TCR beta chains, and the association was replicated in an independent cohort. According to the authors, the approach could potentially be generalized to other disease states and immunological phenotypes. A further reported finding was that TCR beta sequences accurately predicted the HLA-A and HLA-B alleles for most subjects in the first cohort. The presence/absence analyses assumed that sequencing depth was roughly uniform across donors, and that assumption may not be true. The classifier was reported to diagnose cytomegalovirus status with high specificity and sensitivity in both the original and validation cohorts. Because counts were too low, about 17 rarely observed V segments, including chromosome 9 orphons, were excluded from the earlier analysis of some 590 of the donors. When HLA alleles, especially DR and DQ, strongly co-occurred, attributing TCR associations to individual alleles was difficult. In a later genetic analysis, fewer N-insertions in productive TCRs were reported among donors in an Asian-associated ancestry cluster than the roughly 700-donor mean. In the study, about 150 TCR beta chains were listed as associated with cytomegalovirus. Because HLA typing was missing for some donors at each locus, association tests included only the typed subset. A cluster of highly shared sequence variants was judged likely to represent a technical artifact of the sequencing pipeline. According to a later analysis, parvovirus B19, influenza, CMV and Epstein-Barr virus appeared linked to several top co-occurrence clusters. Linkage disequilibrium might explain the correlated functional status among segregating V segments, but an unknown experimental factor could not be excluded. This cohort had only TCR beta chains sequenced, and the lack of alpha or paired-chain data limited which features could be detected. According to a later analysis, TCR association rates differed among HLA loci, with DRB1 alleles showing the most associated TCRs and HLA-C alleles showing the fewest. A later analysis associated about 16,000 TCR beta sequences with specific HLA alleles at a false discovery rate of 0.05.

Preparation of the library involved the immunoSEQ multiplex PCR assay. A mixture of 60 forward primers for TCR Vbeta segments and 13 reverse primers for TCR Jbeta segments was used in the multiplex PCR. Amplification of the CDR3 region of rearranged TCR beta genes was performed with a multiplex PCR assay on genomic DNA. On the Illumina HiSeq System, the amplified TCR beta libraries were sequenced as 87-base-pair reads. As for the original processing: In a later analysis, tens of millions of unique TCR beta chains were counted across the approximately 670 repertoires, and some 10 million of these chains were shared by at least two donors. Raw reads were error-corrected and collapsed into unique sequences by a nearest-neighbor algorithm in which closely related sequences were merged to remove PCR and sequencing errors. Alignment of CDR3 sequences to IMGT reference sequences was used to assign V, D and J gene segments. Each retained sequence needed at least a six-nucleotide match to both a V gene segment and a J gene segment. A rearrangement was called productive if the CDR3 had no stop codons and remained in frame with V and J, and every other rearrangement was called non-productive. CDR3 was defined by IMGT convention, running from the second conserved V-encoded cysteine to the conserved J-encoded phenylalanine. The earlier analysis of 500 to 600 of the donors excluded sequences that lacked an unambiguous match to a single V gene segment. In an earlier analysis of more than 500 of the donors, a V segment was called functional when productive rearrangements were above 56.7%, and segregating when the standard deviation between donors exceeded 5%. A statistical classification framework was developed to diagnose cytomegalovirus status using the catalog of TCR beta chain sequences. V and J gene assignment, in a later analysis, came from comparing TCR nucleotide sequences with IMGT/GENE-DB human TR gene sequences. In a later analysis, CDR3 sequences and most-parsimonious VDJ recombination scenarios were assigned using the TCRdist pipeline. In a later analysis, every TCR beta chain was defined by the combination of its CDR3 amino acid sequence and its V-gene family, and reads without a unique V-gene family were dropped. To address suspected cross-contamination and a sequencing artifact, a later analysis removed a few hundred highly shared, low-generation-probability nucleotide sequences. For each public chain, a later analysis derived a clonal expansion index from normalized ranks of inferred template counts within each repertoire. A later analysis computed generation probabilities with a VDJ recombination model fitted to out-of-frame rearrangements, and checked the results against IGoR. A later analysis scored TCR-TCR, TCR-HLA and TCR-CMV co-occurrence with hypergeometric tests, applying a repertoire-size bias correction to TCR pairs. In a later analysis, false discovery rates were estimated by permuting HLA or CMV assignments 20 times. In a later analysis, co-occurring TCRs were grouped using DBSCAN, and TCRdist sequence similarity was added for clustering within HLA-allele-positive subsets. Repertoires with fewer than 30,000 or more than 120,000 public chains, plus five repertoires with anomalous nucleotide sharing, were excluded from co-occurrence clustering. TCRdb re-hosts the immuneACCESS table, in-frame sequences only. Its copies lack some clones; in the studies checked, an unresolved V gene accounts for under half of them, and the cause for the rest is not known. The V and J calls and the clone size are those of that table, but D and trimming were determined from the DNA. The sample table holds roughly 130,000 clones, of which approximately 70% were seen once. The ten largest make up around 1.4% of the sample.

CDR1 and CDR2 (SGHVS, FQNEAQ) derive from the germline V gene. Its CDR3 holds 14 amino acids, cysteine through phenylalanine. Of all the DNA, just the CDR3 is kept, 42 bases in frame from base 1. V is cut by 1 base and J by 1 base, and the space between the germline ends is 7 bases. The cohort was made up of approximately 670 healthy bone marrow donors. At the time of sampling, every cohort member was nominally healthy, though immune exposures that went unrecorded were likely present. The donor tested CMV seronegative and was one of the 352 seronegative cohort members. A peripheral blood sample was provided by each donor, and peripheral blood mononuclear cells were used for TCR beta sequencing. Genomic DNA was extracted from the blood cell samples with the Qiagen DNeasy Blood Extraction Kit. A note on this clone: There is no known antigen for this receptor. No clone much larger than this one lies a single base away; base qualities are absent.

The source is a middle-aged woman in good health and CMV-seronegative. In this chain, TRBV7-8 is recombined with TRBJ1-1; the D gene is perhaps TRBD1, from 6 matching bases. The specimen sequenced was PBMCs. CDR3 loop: CASSLVGQNTEAFF. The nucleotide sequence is TGTGCCAGCAGCTTAGTGGGACAGAACACTGAAGCTTTCTTT.